The present entry profiles one T cell receptor (beta chain) with its context. Germline V gene sequence: CDR1 MNHEY, CDR2 SMNVEV (reference sequence). V lost 2 bases and J 1 base, leaving 5 bases between the germline ends. CDR3 length: 13 amino acids. The data stem from a study of T cell changes during pregnancy in multiple sclerosis. Here immunoSEQ multiplex PCR was the method, and the copy in TCRdb shows in-frame clones only, minus some. The data hold around 72,000 clones, with around 92% observed a single time. Material: peripheral blood, obtained in the third trimester of pregnancy. V gene TRBV27 combines with J gene TRBJ1-1; D is ambiguous. The source of this sequence is a female donor in good health, enrolled as a control in a pregnancy study. CDR3 residues: CASSLMANTEAFF. DNA for the CDR3: TGTGCCAGCAGTTTAATGGCGAACACTGAAGCTTTCTTT.